The T cell receptor beta chain described here comes from a study of identifying expanded T cells in peripheral blood. Study-wide results and limits: Around 1.2 clones differed between technical replicates, versus approximately 17 and 20 over time. Two-week clone count variance significantly increased as total template count grew.

No infections or other immune events were documented during collection. Points on this clone: What it recognizes is unknown.

Trimming shortened V by 2 bases and J by 6 bases, and 14 bases separated the two germline ends. Germline V gene sequence: CDR1 GTSNPN, CDR2 SVGIG (reference sequence). The CDR3 is 14 residues long. Sequenced by immunoSEQ multiplex PCR; TCRdb stores in-frame clones only, minus some. The table includes more than 75,000 clones, roughly 86% detected once. The sequenced sample consisted of blood. This receptor was taken from a person aged 18 to 75 in good health. The chain has TRBV30 and TRBJ1-5, with D perhaps TRBD1 (5 bases). CDR3 sequence: CAWSPMTDGQPQHF. As DNA, the CDR3 is TGTGCCTGGAGTCCTATGACAGACGGTCAGCCCCAGCATTTT.